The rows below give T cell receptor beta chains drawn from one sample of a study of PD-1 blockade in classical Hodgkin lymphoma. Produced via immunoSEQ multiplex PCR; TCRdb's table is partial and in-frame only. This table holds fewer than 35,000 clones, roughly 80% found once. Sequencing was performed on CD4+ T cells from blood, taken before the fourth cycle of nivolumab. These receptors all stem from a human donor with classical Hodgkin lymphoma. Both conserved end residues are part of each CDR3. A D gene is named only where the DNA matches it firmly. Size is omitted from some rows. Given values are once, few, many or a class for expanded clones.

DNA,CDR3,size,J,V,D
TGTGCCAGTAGTATCCGCCCGGGGCGATACGAGCAGTACTTC,CASSIRPGRYEQYF,NA,TRBJ2-7,TRBV19,NA
TGTGCCAGCGAGGGCAGGGGGCCCCCCGGGGAGCTGTTTTTT,CASEGRGPPGELFF,NA,TRBJ2-2,TRBV18,TRBD1
TGCAGCGTGGACAGGGGGCCGGGCACCGGGGAGCTGTTTTTT,CSVDRGPGTGELFF,NA,TRBJ2-2,TRBV29-1,TRBD1
TGCGCCAGCACCGGACAACCGGGACAACCTGGAAACACCATATATTTT,CASTGQPGQPGNTIYF,NA,TRBJ1-3,TRBV5-1,NA
TGTGCCAGCAGACCGATAGCGGGGGGGCTCACAGATACGCAGTATTTT,CASRPIAGGLTDTQYF,NA,TRBJ2-3,TRBV11-2,TRBD2
TGTGCCAGCAGGCGTACAGACAGGGGGCTTTGGAACATTCAGTACTTC,CASRRTDRGLWNIQYF,NA,TRBJ2-4,TRBV27,TRBD1
TGTGCCAGCAGCTACTGGGGGTCCGCTCAGCCCCAGCATTTT,CASSYWGSAQPQHF,NA,TRBJ1-5,TRBV7-2,NA
TGTGCCAGCAGCCTCGCTCTGCCCCTATCGAACGTGCAAGAGACCCAGTACTTC,CASSLALPLSNVQETQYF,NA,TRBJ2-5,TRBV11-3,NA
TGTGCCAGCAGCTTATCTCGACTGTTCAATCAGCCCCAGCATTTT,CASSLSRLFNQPQHF,NA,TRBJ1-5,TRBV7-8,NA
TGTGCCAGCAACAGGGTGGGGGGCGGATCCCCCTACGAGCAGTACTTC,CASNRVGGGSPYEQYF,NA,TRBJ2-7,TRBV7-2,NA
TGTGCCAGCAGCCCGGGGACAGGGGTGGGTGGCAATCAGCCCCAGCATTTT,CASSPGTGVGGNQPQHF,once,TRBJ1-5,TRBV7-2,TRBD1
TGTGCCTGGAGTGTTCCAGGGACAGTAAATTCACCCCTCCACTTT,CAWSVPGTVNSPLHF,NA,TRBJ1-6,TRBV30,TRBD1
TGTGCCAGCAGTGAAGGCTGGATCTCGCTGCAAGGCTACACCTTC,CASSEGWISLQGYTF,NA,TRBJ1-2,TRBV2,NA
TGCAGCGTTGCCGGGACGGGAGACACTGAAGCTTTCTTT,CSVAGTGDTEAFF,few,TRBJ1-1,TRBV29-1,NA
TGTGCCAGCAGTGACTCCGGGCACCCACGAGAAAAACTGTTTTTT,CASSDSGHPREKLFF,NA,TRBJ1-4,TRBV6-4,NA
TGTGCCAGCAGCAAAGGGGCAGGGGTGGCTGCTTTCTTT,CASSKGAGVAAFF,NA,TRBJ1-1,TRBV21-1,NA
TGTGCCAGCAGTTTATCCCCGGGGGCGGAGCAGTACTTC,CASSLSPGAEQYF,NA,TRBJ2-7,TRBV27,NA
TGCGCCAGCAGCCCCCGGACAGGCCAAGAGACCCAGTACTTC,CASSPRTGQETQYF,once,TRBJ2-5,TRBV5-1,TRBD1
TGTGCCTGCCTGAGAGACACTGAAGCTTTCTTT,CACLRDTEAFF,NA,TRBJ1-1,TRBV30,NA
TGTGCCAGCAGCCAAACCCTCGCGGTCCGGTTTTACGAGCAGTACTTC,CASSQTLAVRFYEQYF,NA,TRBJ2-7,TRBV14,NA
TGTGCCAGCAGCTTAACAGAGTTGAACACTGAAGCTTTCTTT,CASSLTELNTEAFF,NA,TRBJ1-1,TRBV7-6,NA
TGTGCCAGTTCCCGACTGGGACAGGGTGAATACGAGCAGTACTTC,CASSRLGQGEYEQYF,NA,TRBJ2-7,TRBV9,TRBD1
TGTGCCAGCAGCCGGGGACAGGGGGAGGGAGAGACCCAGTACTTC,CASSRGQGEGETQYF,NA,TRBJ2-5,TRBV7-8,TRBD1
TGCGCCAGCAGCTTGCTACCAAGATACAATGAGCAGTTCTTC,CASSLLPRYNEQFF,NA,TRBJ2-1,TRBV5-1,NA
TGTGCCAGCAGTAAACGGACACATTCTTCCTACGAGCAGTACTTC,CASSKRTHSSYEQYF,NA,TRBJ2-7,TRBV6-6,NA
TGTGCCAGCAGCTTAGCGCTAAGCGGGGGGGCCCTGAGCGAGACCCAGTACTTC,CASSLALSGGALSETQYF,NA,TRBJ2-5,TRBV7-2,TRBD2
TGTGCCAGCAGCCACACGGCCTCGGGGGGGGAGGAGACCCAGTACTTC,CASSHTASGGEETQYF,NA,TRBJ2-5,TRBV7-2,TRBD2
TGTGCCAGCAGCTTAGAACAGGGCTACGAGCAGTACTTC,CASSLEQGYEQYF,NA,TRBJ2-7,TRBV7-3,NA
TGTGCCTGGAGTAAAACCGGGACAGGGGTCTACGAGCAGTACTTC,CAWSKTGTGVYEQYF,once,TRBJ2-7,TRBV30,TRBD1
TGTGCCAGTAGCTCAGACGGGAGTCCCCTTAACTATGGCTACACCTTC,CASSSDGSPLNYGYTF,NA,TRBJ1-2,TRBV19,NA
TGTGCCAGCTCACGGAATTATGGACTGCAAGAGACCCAGTACTTC,CASSRNYGLQETQYF,NA,TRBJ2-5,TRBV18,NA
TGCGCCAGCAAGCAGGGGGCGGTCAACGAGCAGTACTTC,CASKQGAVNEQYF,NA,TRBJ2-7,TRBV10-2,TRBD1
TGTGCCAGCAGAATCGGTACCGGGGAGCTGTTTTTT,CASRIGTGELFF,NA,TRBJ2-2,TRBV7-2,NA
TGCGCCAGCAGTGGGACAGGCCGCATGAACACTGAAGCTTTCTTT,CASSGTGRMNTEAFF,NA,TRBJ1-1,TRBV10-1,TRBD1
TGCGCCAGCAGCCAAGAACAGGGAAGGAGGCACAATGAGCAGTTCTTC,CASSQEQGRRHNEQFF,NA,TRBJ2-1,TRBV4-3,NA
TGTGCCAGCAGTGAATGGGGGACTTTGCAACAAGAGACCCAGTACTTC,CASSEWGTLQQETQYF,once,TRBJ2-5,TRBV2,NA
TGTGCCAGCACAGCCCGTGCAACTAATGAAAAACTGTTTTTT,CASTARATNEKLFF,NA,TRBJ1-4,TRBV25-1,NA